A selection of T cell receptor beta chains follows, all from one sample in a study of cytomegalovirus exposure and HLA in healthy donors. TCRdb keeps only in-frame clones here, not all; method: immunoSEQ multiplex PCR. The sample has about 190,000 clones, roughly 80% seen once. The sequencing sample was made of PBMCs. Every receptor here comes from a woman in her late teens or twenties in good health and CMV-seronegative. The conserved cysteine and the conserved F or W are not part of the CDR3 here. Fields, in order: V gene, CDR3 protein.

>TRBV5-6
ASSPGFSYEQY
>TRBV6-1
ASSEFIYT
>TRBV7-2
ASSLGTSGLSSYNEQF
>TRBV7-9
ASSLQLEGSTIY
>TRBV5-6
ASSPTGRETQY
>TRBV28
ASRTGVDEKLF
>TRBV6-5
ASLDRGTGNTIY
>TRBV25-1
ASSPRGSNYGYT
>TRBV4-2
ASSQESGLAHYEQY
>TRBV11-2
ASKKIGGEKLF
>TRBV6-6
ATNGQGTYEQY
>TRBV28
ASSSGQGYGYT
>TRBV27
ASSREGGRVTGELF
>TRBV18
ASSLQGGTTEAF
>TRBV4-2
ASSQDRGRYT
>TRBV18
ASSPRDRGLNTEAF
>TRBV9
ASSFRTSGRNTGELF
>TRBV6-5
ASSMSVGVYGYT
>TRBV18
ASSVSSGTANGELF
>TRBV7-3
ASSTLGGADEF
>TRBV16
ASSQLRQGYEQY
>TRBV29-1
SVESRPPYEQY
>TRBV5-8
ASSPGLGADTQY
>TRBV5-5
ASRLGQVQGQPQH
>TRBV4-1
ASRFDRGPYNEQF
>TRBV7-3
ASSPSGGGGRVEQF
>TRBV5-6
ASSLFGRSGAPYEQY
>TRBV30
AWSALGGEEPQH
>TRBV27
ASSLGPGGEKLF
>TRBV28
ASRRGGGAGGYGYT
>TRBV10-2
ASSRTEETQY
>TRBV11-2
ASSPTGDEKLF
>TRBV6-5
ASSSRDLSPLH
>TRBV28
ASSLLRALSYEQY
>TRBV29-1
SVGAGGPVEQY
>TRBV28
ASSLSGRPSNQPQH
>TRBV5-1
ASSYGGNTEAF
>TRBV5-1
ASSAEETGIYGYT
>TRBV7-2
ASSPGQGSGYT
>TRBV5-1
ASSLEGGQGENTEAF
>TRBV5-4
ASSLSQGAYNEQF
>TRBV18
ASSLDRGDTIY
>TRBV11-2
ASSLGRAEQF
>TRBV6-6
AKRQRSREETQY
>TRBV7-3
ASSSTGDSLLNYGYT